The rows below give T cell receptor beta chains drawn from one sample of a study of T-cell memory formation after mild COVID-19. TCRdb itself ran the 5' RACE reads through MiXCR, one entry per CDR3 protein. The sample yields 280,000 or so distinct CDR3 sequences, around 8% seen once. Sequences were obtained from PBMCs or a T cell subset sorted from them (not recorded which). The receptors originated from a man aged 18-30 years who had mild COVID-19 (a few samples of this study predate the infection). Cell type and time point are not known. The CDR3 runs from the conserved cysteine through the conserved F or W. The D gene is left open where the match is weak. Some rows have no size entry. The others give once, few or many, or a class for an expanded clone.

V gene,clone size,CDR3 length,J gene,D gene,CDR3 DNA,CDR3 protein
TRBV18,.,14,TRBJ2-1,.,TGTGCCAGCTCAATAAGGGGAACCTACAATGAGCAGTTCTTC,CASSIRGTYNEQFF
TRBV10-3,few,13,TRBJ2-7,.,TGTGCCATCAGTCCCAAGGGGGGCGACGAGCAGTACTTC,CAISPKGGDEQYF
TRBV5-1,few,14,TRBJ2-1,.,TGCGCCAGCAGCTTGCTCCCCCCTGGCGATGAGCAGTTCTTC,CASSLLPPGDEQFF
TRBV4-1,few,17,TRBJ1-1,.,TGCGCCAGCAGGCACCTTGCTGACAACGGGCCCGACCGTGAAGCTTTCTTT,CASRHLADNGPDREAFF
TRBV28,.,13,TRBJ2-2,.,TGTGCCAGCAGTTTGACCTTCGCAGGCGAGCTGTTTTTT,CASSLTFAGELFF
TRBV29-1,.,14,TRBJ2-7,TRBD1,TGCAGCCCCTCGGGACAGCCGAGCTCCTACGAGCAGTACTTC,CSPSGQPSSYEQYF
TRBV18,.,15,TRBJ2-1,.,TGTGCCAGCTCCCAACTTCGGGGGGCAAGGAATGAGCAGTTCTTC,CASSQLRGARNEQFF
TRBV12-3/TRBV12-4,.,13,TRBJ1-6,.,TGTGCCAGCAGTTTAAAGGGGAATTCACCCCTCCACTTT,CASSLKGNSPLHF
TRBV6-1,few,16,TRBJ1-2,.,TGTGCCAGCAGTCCACGACCCTCCCAGACTAACTATGGCTACACCTTC,CASSPRPSQTNYGYTF
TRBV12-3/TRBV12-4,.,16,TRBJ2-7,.,TGTGCCAGCAGTTCTCTTCGGGACATTCGACCCTACGAGCAGTACTTC,CASSSLRDIRPYEQYF
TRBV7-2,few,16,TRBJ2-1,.,TGTGCCAGCAGCTTAGTCAGATTTGTCCGCCTGAATGAGCAGTTCTTC,CASSLVRFVRLNEQFF
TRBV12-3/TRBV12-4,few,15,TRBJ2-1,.,TGTGCCAGCGGGAAAGGGGGAGTGGGTAACAATGAGCAGTTCTTC,CASGKGGVGNNEQFF
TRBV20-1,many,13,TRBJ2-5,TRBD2,TGCAGTGCTAGCGGGGGGGCTCGGGAGACCCAGTACTTC,CSASGGARETQYF
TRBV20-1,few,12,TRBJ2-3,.,TGCAGTGCTAGGGGGGCGTCGGATACGCAGTATTTT,CSARGASDTQYF
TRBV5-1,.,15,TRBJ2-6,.,TGCGCCAGCAGTTTACAGGTTTCTGGGGCCAACGTCCTGACTTTC,CASSLQVSGANVLTF
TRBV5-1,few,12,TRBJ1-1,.,TGCGCCAGTTCCGGGACCCAAGGTGGAGGTTTCTTT,CASSGTQGGGFF
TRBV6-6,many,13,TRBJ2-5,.,TGTGCCAGCAGTTACTCGGGGGCCGAGACCCAGTACTTC,CASSYSGAETQYF
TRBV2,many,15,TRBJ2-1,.,TGTGCCAGCCCCACGGGGTCGGGCGGACGCAATGAGCAGTTCTTC,CASPTGSGGRNEQFF
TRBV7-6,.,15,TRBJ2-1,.,TGTGCCAGCAGCTTAGAACTACGGGCGCCGTTGGAGCAGTTCTTC,CASSLELRAPLEQFF
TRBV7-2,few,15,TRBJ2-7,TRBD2,TGTGCCAGCAGCCTGCTAGCGGGGGGCCGCTACGAGCAGTACTTC,CASSLLAGGRYEQYF
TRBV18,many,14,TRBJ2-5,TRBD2,TGTGCCAGCTCACCGGGAGGGACGATAGAGACCCAGTACTTC,CASSPGGTIETQYF
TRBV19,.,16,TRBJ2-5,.,TGTGCCAGTAGTATGATAAAACAGGGATACCAAGAGACCCAGTACTTC,CASSMIKQGYQETQYF
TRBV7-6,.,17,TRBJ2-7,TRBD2,TGTGCCAGCAGCCCCATCCTAGGGACTAGGAGATCCTACGAGCAGTACTTC,CASSPILGTRRSYEQYF
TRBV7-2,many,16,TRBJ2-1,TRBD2,TGTGCCAGCAGCCCCGGACTAGCGGGGGCCTACAATGAGCAGTTCTTC,CASSPGLAGAYNEQFF
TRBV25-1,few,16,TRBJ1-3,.,TGTGCCAGCAGTCGGGGAGGGACTATAGCTGGAAACACCATATATTTT,CASSRGGTIAGNTIYF
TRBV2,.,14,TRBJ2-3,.,TGTGCCAGCATCACTAGTTCCTACACAGATACGCAGTATTTT,CASITSSYTDTQYF
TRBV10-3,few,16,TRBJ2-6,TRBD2,TGTGCCATCAGCGGGACTAGCGGGGCTGGGGCCAACGTCCTGACTTTC,CAISGTSGAGANVLTF
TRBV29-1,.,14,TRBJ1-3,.,TGCAGCGTTGAGAGGCAGAGCTCTGGAAACACCATATATTTT,CSVERQSSGNTIYF
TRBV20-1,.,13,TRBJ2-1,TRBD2,TGCAGTGCTAGGTTCGTCGGGGGGAATGAGCAGTTCTTC,CSARFVGGNEQFF
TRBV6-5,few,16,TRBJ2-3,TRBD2,TGTGCCAGCAGTCGATCGGGGGGGAAGTACACAGATACGCAGTATTTT,CASSRSGGKYTDTQYF
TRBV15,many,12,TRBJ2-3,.,TGTGCCACCAGCAGTTACAGCCATACGCAGTATTTT,CATSSYSHTQYF
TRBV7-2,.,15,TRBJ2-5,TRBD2,TGTGCCAGCAGCCCGTCTAGCGGGACGGGAGAGACCCAGTACTTC,CASSPSSGTGETQYF
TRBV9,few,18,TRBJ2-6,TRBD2,TGTGCCAGCAGCGCAAGCGGGGGGGCTCGCTCTGGGGCCAACGTCCTGACTTTC,CASSASGGARSGANVLTF
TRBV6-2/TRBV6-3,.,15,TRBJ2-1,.,TGTGCCAGCAAAGGTACGGGCGCGATAAGGGGTGAGCAGTTCTTC,CASKGTGAIRGEQFF
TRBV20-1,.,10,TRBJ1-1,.,TGCAGTTTACAGGACCGTGAAGCTTTCTTT,CSLQDREAFF
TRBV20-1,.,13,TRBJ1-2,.,TGCAGTGCTTCACAGGGTCTGGGCTATGGCTACACCTTC,CSASQGLGYGYTF
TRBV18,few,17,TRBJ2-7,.,TGTGCCAGCTCACCACAGGGAACTCCGGGACCGAGCTACGAGCAGTACTTC,CASSPQGTPGPSYEQYF
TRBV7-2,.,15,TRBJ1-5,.,TGTGCCAGCAGCGCCGGCGACAGGCTAGATCAGCCCCAGCATTTT,CASSAGDRLDQPQHF
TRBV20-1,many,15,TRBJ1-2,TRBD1,TGCAGTGCTAGAGACCCTATGACAGGGAACTATGGCTACACCTTC,CSARDPMTGNYGYTF
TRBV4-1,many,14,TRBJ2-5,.,TGCGCCAGCAGCCTACCACAATCTGGAGAGACCCAGTACTTC,CASSLPQSGETQYF
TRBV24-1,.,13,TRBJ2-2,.,TGTGCCACGGGGACATCGAACACCGGGGAGCTGTTTTTT,CATGTSNTGELFF
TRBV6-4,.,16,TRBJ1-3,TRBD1,TGTGCCAGCAGTGAGGACAGGGGAATATTTGGAAACACCATATATTTT,CASSEDRGIFGNTIYF
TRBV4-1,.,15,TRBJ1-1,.,TGCGCCAGCAGCCTCCTAGCGGCAGGGGCCACTGAAGCTTTCTTT,CASSLLAAGATEAFF
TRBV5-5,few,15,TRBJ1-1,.,TGTGCCAGCAGCCTGGGCTGGGTCCAAAACACTGAAGCTTTCTTT,CASSLGWVQNTEAFF
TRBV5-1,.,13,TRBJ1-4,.,TGCGCCAGCGGTCGGGACAACACCGATAAACTGTTTTTT,CASGRDNTDKLFF
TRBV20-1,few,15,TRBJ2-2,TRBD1,TGCAGTGCTAGTCCAAGCGACAGGGGCTTCAGGGAGCTGTTTTTT,CSASPSDRGFRELFF
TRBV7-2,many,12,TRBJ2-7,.,TGTGCCAGCAGCTCGGGACACTACGAGCAGTACTTC,CASSSGHYEQYF
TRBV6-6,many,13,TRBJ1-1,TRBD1,TGTGCCAGCAGTTACGGACAGGTACATGAAGCTTTCTTT,CASSYGQVHEAFF
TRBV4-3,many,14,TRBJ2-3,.,TGCGCTGCCAGCAGCAGAGACGCCGGAGATACGCAGTATTTT,CAASSRDAGDTQYF
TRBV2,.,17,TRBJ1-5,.,TGTGCCAGCAGTGAAGCGCTGGTCCGGGGGGGATATCAGCCCCAGCATTTT,CASSEALVRGGYQPQHF
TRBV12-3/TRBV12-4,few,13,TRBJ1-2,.,TGTGCCAGCAGCCCCGACAGCGAGATCGGCTACACCTTC,CASSPDSEIGYTF
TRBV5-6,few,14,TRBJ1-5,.,TGTGCCAGCAGCTTGGGCCGGAGCAATCAGCCCCAGCATTTT,CASSLGRSNQPQHF